A single sample is the source of the 27 T cell receptor beta chains below, sequenced in a study of cytomegalovirus exposure and HLA in healthy donors. PCR primers comprised 60 Vbeta and 13 Jbeta primers. The method was immunoSEQ multiplex PCR; TCRdb's version includes in-frame clones alone and lacks a portion of them. This table has 110,000 to 150,000 clones, around 79% appearing once. Specimen: PBMCs. Source of these receptors: a female donor in good health and CMV-seronegative.

The CDR3 loop is CASSRGQTIAPQHF. The CDR3 bases are TGTGCCAGCAGCCGGGGACAGACTATTGCGCCCCAGCATTTT. The chain carries TRBV9 and TRBJ1-5; 7 positions agree with TRBD1. V lost 4 bases to trimming and J lost 9 bases; unmatched junction nucleotides: 10. The CDR3 extends over 14 amino acids. The germline CDR1 and CDR2 sequences are SGDLS and YYNGEE.

The rearrangement uses TRBV7-2 and TRBJ2-1; 7 bases align to TRBD2. Trimming took 1 base from V and 14 from J; bases not matched to a gene: 8. Germline V gene data show CDR1 as SGHTA and CDR2 as FQGNSA. This CDR3 comprises 13 residues. CDR3 sequence (DNA): TGTGCCAGCAGCTTAGGCTCGGGAGGTTCCGAGTTCTTC. Protein sequence: CASSLGSGGSEFF.

V gene TRBV7-9 combines with J gene TRBJ1-3, with D possibly matching TRBD1 (5 bases). This CDR3 contains 16 residues. The V gene lost 3 bases and the J gene lost 2 bases, with 14 bases spanning the gap. The V gene's germline CDR1 is SEHNR and CDR2 FQNEAQ (reference sequence). The CDR3 sequence: CASSFTSGVAGNTIYF. The CDR3, as DNA: TGTGCCAGCAGCTTCACGTCGGGGGTGGCTGGAAACACCATATATTTT.

The chain couples TRBV27 to TRBJ2-7; D is unclear. The CDR3 spans 14 residues. V shed 2 bases and J shed 0 bases, with 8 bases lying between them. Germline V gene data show CDR1 as MNHEY and CDR2 as SMNVEV (reference sequence). CDR3 DNA: TGTGCCAGCAGTTTAACCCACGGCTCCTACGAGCAGTACTTC. Translation gives CASSLTHGSYEQYF.

The gene calls are TRBV11-3 and TRBJ2-7; TRBD2 matches 8 bases. The CDR3 spans 15 residues. Germline CDR1 and CDR2: SGHNT and YENEEA. V shed 5 bases and J 3 bases; nucleotides not matched to a gene: 9. The CDR3 reads CASSPVVAGIYEQYF. DNA of the CDR3: TGTGCCAGCAGCCCCGTGGTAGCGGGGATCTACGAGCAGTACTTC.

The chain links TRBV7-9 to TRBJ1-6; 9 positions agree with TRBD1. CDR3 length: 15 residues. Germline CDR1 reads SEHNR; CDR2 reads FQNEAQ (reference sequence). The V gene end was trimmed by 4 bases and the J gene end by 7 bases; junction bases not matched to a gene: 5. CDR3 sequence reads: CASSSWTGVNSPLHF. CDR3 bases: TGTGCCAGCAGCTCGTGGACAGGGGTAAATTCACCCCTCCACTTT.

The chain recombines TRBV7-2 with TRBJ2-7; D remains unclear. V lost 1 base to trimming and J lost 2 bases, with 9 bases between them. The germline V gene encodes CDR1 SGHTA and CDR2 FQGNSA. The CDR3 is 14 amino acids. The CDR3 DNA reads TGTGCCAGCAGCTTAGGTCCTAGAACCTACGAGCAGTACTTC. Encoded protein: CASSLGPRTYEQYF.

The genes are TRBV14 and TRBJ1-4, with D unresolved. The CDR3 is 14 residues long. V lost 0 bases and J lost 6, with 8 bases in between. The V gene's germline CDR1 is SGHDN and CDR2 FVKESK. The CDR3 nucleotides read TGTGCCAGCAGCCAAGATCACGGTTATGAAAAACTGTTTTTT. Protein sequence: CASSQDHGYEKLFF. Full variable domain (missing parts from reference TRBV14 and TRBJ1-4): EAGVTQFPSHSVIEKGQTVTLRCDPISGHDNLYWYRRVMGKEIKFLLHFVKESKQDESGMPNNRFLAERTGGTYSTLKVQPAELEDSGVYFCASSQDHGYEKLFFGSGTQLSVL.

The gene calls are TRBV11-2 and TRBJ1-1, with D unclear. Per the germline V gene, CDR1 is SGHAT and CDR2 is FQNNGV. Trimming removed 2 bases at V and 1 base at J, with 5 bases between. CDR3 length equals 13 residues. The CDR3 is CASSLYRNTEAFF. The CDR3 DNA is TGTGCCAGCAGCTTATACAGGAACACTGAAGCTTTCTTT.

The chain couples TRBV11-2 to TRBJ2-3; tentative D call: TRBD2 (6 bases). There are 17 residues in the CDR3. Trimming took off 2 bases at V and 0 bases at J, with 15 bases between the two ends. The germline gives CDR1 SGHAT, CDR2 FQNNGV. The CDR3 here is CASSLRGGQSSTDTQYF. The CDR3 DNA follows: TGTGCCAGCAGCTTAAGGGGAGGTCAGTCTAGCACAGATACGCAGTATTTT.

The rearrangement links TRBV27 to TRBJ2-1, with D tentatively TRBD1 (6 bases). CDR1 is MNHEY and CDR2 is SMNVEV in the germline V gene (reference sequence). V lost 3 bases to trimming and J lost 5 bases, with 14 bases between them. The CDR3 has 15 residues. The CDR3, as DNA: TGTGCCAGCAGTTTCGACGCTACAGGGAACAATGAGCAGTTCTTC. Translation: CASSFDATGNNEQFF.

The CDR3 sequence is CASRGTGVRYEQYF. The CDR3 region has the DNA TGTGCCAGCAGGGGGACAGGGGTCCGCTACGAGCAGTACTTC. V and J are TRBV25-1 and TRBJ2-7; 10 positions agree with TRBD1. J gave up 3 bases and V 6 bases, and 5 bases lay outside the gene matches. Germline V gene data show CDR1 as MGHDK and CDR2 as SYGVNS. The CDR3 sequence is 14 residues long.

This clone was seen only a few times. CDR3 DNA: TGCGCCAGCAGCGTTCGAAGCGGGGGGACCGCCAATGAGCAGTTCTTC. Residues: CASSVRSGGTANEQFF. The chain links TRBV4-3 to TRBJ2-1; 9 nucleotides agree with TRBD2. J was trimmed by 6 bases and V by 5 bases; bases with no gene match: 11. The germline gives CDR1 LGHNA, CDR2 YSLEER. The CDR3 has 16 residues.

The J gene is TRBJ2-7, the V gene TRBV11-3, with 12 bases lining up with TRBD2. This CDR3 spans 16 amino acids. Germline V lookup: CDR1 SGHNT, CDR2 YENEEA. Trimming took 3 bases from V and 0 from J; bases not matched to a gene: 3. The DNA for the CDR3 is TGTGCCAGCAGCTTCACGACTAGCGGGAGCTCCTACGAGCAGTACTTC. Its protein is CASSFTTSGSSYEQYF.

The V gene is TRBV28, the J gene TRBJ2-2; weak D call: TRBD1 (5 bases). The germline V gene has CDR1 MDHEN and CDR2 SYDVKM. The CDR3 covers 16 residues. V was pared by 5 bases and J by 0 bases, with 13 bases between. CDR3 in amino acids: CASSPSGWPNTGELFF. In nucleotides, the CDR3 is TGTGCCAGCAGTCCATCAGGGTGGCCGAACACCGGGGAGCTGTTTTTT.

The V call is TRBV27, the J call TRBJ2-7, with TRBD2 as a possible D gene (5 bases). The CDR3 extends over 13 amino acids. Trimming left V 8 bases short and J 7 bases short, with 18 bases between. Germline V gives CDR1 MNHEY, CDR2 SMNVEV (reference sequence). The CDR3 nucleotides are TGTGCCAGCTCCGAGGGTGGCCCTAGAGAGCAGTACTTC. Translation: CASSEGGPREQYF.

This clone was observed many times. The J gene is TRBJ1-5, the V gene TRBV7-2; D perhaps matches TRBD1 (6 bases). V was cut by 0 bases and J by 3 bases, with 9 bases left in between. This CDR3 is 15 amino acids long. Germline lookup yields CDR1 SGHTA and CDR2 FQGNSA. The CDR3 loop reads CASSLAGGPNQPQHF. CDR3 sequence (DNA): TGTGCCAGCAGCTTAGCCGGGGGGCCCAATCAGCCCCAGCATTTT.

The V call is TRBV7-6, the J call TRBJ1-1; tentative D call: TRBD1 (5 bases). V was trimmed by 1 base and J by 3 bases, leaving 15 bases between them. The CDR3 loop spans 16 amino acids. CDR1 is SGHVS, CDR2 FNYEAQ, per germline. DNA of the CDR3: TGTGCCAGCAGCTTAGATGGGGGGGACCCGTACACTGAAGCTTTCTTT. Protein: CASSLDGGDPYTEAFF.

The CDR3 reads CASSGTGGSRNTEAFF. The DNA of the CDR3 is TGTGCCAGCAGTGGGACAGGGGGATCGAGGAACACTGAAGCTTTCTTT. V usage is TRBV27 and J usage is TRBJ1-1; 11 nucleotides line up with TRBD1. J lost 1 base, V lost 5 bases, and 6 bases had no gene match. Germline CDR1 is MNHEY and CDR2 is SMNVEV (reference sequence). This CDR3 spans 16 amino acids.

This rearrangement joins TRBV25-1 to TRBJ1-2; the match to TRBD1 covers 7 bases. The V segment lost 6 bases and the J segment 2 bases; nucleotides outside the gene matches: 3. Germline V gene sequence: CDR1 MGHDK, CDR2 SYGVNS. The CDR3 runs 13 residues. The CDR3 DNA follows: TGTGCCAGCAGGACAGGGTGGAACTATGGCTACACCTTC. Its translation: CASRTGWNYGYTF.

In this sample, this clone turned up a few times. This CDR3 is CASSVGAGNTEAFF. The DNA of the CDR3 is TGTGCCAGCAGCGTAGGGGCAGGGAACACTGAAGCTTTCTTT. The genes are TRBV9 and TRBJ1-1; D is uncertain. CDR3 length: 14 amino acids. Per the germline V gene, CDR1 is SGDLS and CDR2 is YYNGEE. The V and J ends lost 0 bases and 1 base respectively, with 7 bases between them.

The J gene is TRBJ2-7, the V gene TRBV6-1; 8 positions agree with TRBD2. Trimming removed 2 bases from V and 6 bases from J; junction bases left unmatched: 9. CDR3 length: 15 amino acids. Germline values: CDR1 MNHNS, CDR2 SASEGT. In nucleotides, the CDR3 is TGTGCCAGCAGTGAATACGGGGGGGGGACTAGCGAGCAGTACTTC. Residues: CASSEYGGGTSEQYF.

This clone was seen more than once but under ten times. J is TRBJ1-4 and V is TRBV7-6; tentative D call: TRBD1 (5 bases). The CDR3 has 14 residues. Trimming took off 2 bases at V and 4 bases at J, with 8 bases between the two ends. The germline CDR1 and CDR2 sequences are SGHVS and FNYEAQ. CDR3 region: CASSLLGHNEKLFF. The CDR3 DNA follows: TGTGCCAGCAGCTTACTGGGGCATAATGAAAAACTGTTTTTT.

V gene TRBV15 combines with J gene TRBJ2-5, with 8 bases aligning to TRBD1. Germline-derived CDR1 and CDR2 are LNHNV and YYDKDF (reference sequence). The V segment lost 5 bases and the J segment 4 bases; nucleotides outside the gene matches: 6. The CDR3 is 14 residues long. Written as DNA, the CDR3 is TGTGCCACCAGCTGGGGACAGGCCACAGAGACCCAGTACTTC. It encodes CATSWGQATETQYF.

This clone has a handful of counts. The chain recombines TRBV5-6 with TRBJ1-2; 7 bases align to TRBD1. CDR1 and CDR2 from the germline V gene are SGHDT and YYEEEE. This CDR3 region has 15 residues. Unmatched junction bases numbered 9, after V lost 4 bases and J lost 3 bases. The CDR3 coding sequence is TGTGCCAGCAGCGAGACAGGGCTAAGCTACTATGGCTACACCTTC. Its translation is CASSETGLSYYGYTF.

This chain joins TRBV4-1 and TRBJ2-7, with 8 bases that match TRBD2. Germline CDR1 reads MGHRA; CDR2 reads YSYEKL. J gave up 3 bases and V 0 bases, and 4 bases lay outside the gene matches. The CDR3 has 15 residues. In DNA, the CDR3 is TGCGCCAGCAGCCAAGATCGAACTAGCGGCTACGAGCAGTACTTC. Translation: CASSQDRTSGYEQYF.

The rearrangement joins TRBV2 to TRBJ2-7, with 7 bases matching TRBD2. Germline V CDR1 and CDR2: SNHLY, FYNNEI. V lost 1 base and J lost 1; bases outside the gene matches: 4. The CDR3 covers 15 residues. The CDR3 loop reads CASSEGGLPSYEQYF. The CDR3 DNA is TGTGCCAGCAGTGAAGGGGGACTACCATCCTACGAGCAGTACTTC.